Listed below are T cell receptor beta chains from one sample, sequenced in a study of identical twins. TCRdb redid the calling of the 5' RACE reads with MiXCR, one entry per CDR3 protein. Of about 920,000 distinct CDR3 sequences listed, approximately 13% were seen once; the top ten hold about 1.5%. These sequences were also reported in another study, on yellow fever vaccine responses in identical twins.

The sequenced material came from PBMCs. These receptors all come from a woman between 18 and 29 years old in good health. The CDR3 runs from the conserved cysteine through the conserved F or W. Fields, in order: D gene, CDR3 length, J gene, V gene, clone size, CDR3 protein, CDR3 DNA. The D gene is left open where the match is weak. Clone size appears in some rows only: once, few, many, or a class for an expanded clone.

- 14 TRBJ1-5 TRBV6-5 - CASSSDSFNQPQHF TGTGCCAGCAGTTCCGACTCCTTCAATCAGCCCCAGCATTTT
- 14 TRBJ2-7 TRBV2 - CASRGTSSPGEQYF TGTGCCAGCAGGGGGACTTCCTCTCCCGGGGAGCAGTACTTC
- 13 TRBJ1-5 TRBV6-2/TRBV6-3 once CATRGFSNQPQHF TGTGCCACCAGGGGTTTTAGCAATCAGCCCCAGCATTTT
- 13 TRBJ2-5 TRBV27 - CASNPSSGETQYF TGTGCCAGCAACCCATCAAGTGGAGAGACCCAGTACTTC
TRBD2 16 TRBJ2-1 TRBV5-1 few CASSPAAGGLANEQFF TGCGCCAGCAGCCCCGCAGCGGGGGGGCTCGCCAATGAGCAGTTCTTC
- 13 TRBJ2-1 TRBV5-1 - CASNPGWDNEQFF TGCGCCAGTAACCCGGGATGGGACAATGAGCAGTTCTTC
TRBD2 18 TRBJ2-1 TRBV4-2 few CASSQDVAGKVGYNEQFF TGTGCCAGCAGCCAAGATGTAGCGGGAAAGGTCGGTTACAATGAGCAGTTCTTC
- 15 TRBJ1-6 TRBV9 - CASSVEGRVGSPLHF TGTGCCAGCAGCGTAGAGGGCAGGGTGGGCTCACCCCTCCACTTT
TRBD2 13 TRBJ2-5 TRBV12-3/TRBV12-4 few CGTSAGGPETQYF TGTGGCACGTCGGCGGGGGGTCCAGAGACCCAGTACTTC
- 13 TRBJ2-1 TRBV20-1 - CSARDSGWNEQFF TGCAGTGCTAGAGATTCGGGTTGGAATGAGCAGTTCTTC
TRBD2 13 TRBJ2-7 TRBV20-1 - CSAKPSGTYEQYF TGCAGTGCCAAACCTAGCGGGACTTACGAGCAGTACTTC
- 13 TRBJ2-2 TRBV28 - CASSLRAGGELFF TGTGCCAGCAGTTTACGGGCAGGCGGGGAGCTGTTTTTT
TRBD1 16 TRBJ1-2 TRBV29-1 few CSAESGQGPLNYGYTF TGCAGCGCCGAATCGGGACAGGGGCCATTAAACTATGGCTACACCTTC
TRBD1 14 TRBJ2-1 TRBV5-1 few CASSLADRLDEQFF TGCGCCAGCAGCTTGGCGGACAGGCTGGATGAGCAGTTCTTC
- 13 TRBJ2-1 TRBV2 few CASSPYQVYEQFF TGTGCCAGCAGCCCATATCAAGTATACGAGCAGTTCTTC
- 14 TRBJ2-3 TRBV3-1 few CASSQYLGTDTQYF TGTGCCAGCAGCCAATATCTGGGTACAGATACGCAGTATTTT
- 12 TRBJ1-2 TRBV18 few CASSPLGYGYTF TGTGCCAGCTCACCACTGGGTTATGGCTACACCTTC
- 15 TRBJ2-6 TRBV15 many CATSQGSTGANVLTF TGTGCCACCAGCCAGGGTTCGACTGGGGCCAACGTCCTGACTTTC
- 16 TRBJ2-1 TRBV5-1 - CASSKKTASSYNEQFF TGCGCCAGCAGCAAAAAGACAGCGAGCTCCTACAATGAGCAGTTCTTC
TRBD2 12 TRBJ2-7 TRBV24-1 many CATTPGGDEQYF TGTGCCACCACCCCGGGAGGGGACGAGCAGTACTTC
- 13 TRBJ1-2 TRBV12-3/TRBV12-4 - CASSLRTAHVYTF TGTGCCAGCAGTTTAAGGACAGCCCATGTCTACACCTTC
TRBD2 13 TRBJ2-3 TRBV6-2/TRBV6-3 - CASGTSDTDTQYF TGTGCCAGCGGTACTAGCGACACAGATACGCAGTATTTT
- 12 TRBJ1-1 TRBV15 many CATSRVGSEAFF TGTGCCACCAGCAGAGTGGGCAGTGAAGCTTTCTTT
TRBD1 13 TRBJ1-5 TRBV2 many CASRGQGDQPQHF TGTGCCAGCAGAGGACAGGGTGACCAGCCCCAGCATTTT
TRBD1 14 TRBJ1-6 TRBV18 few CASSVRDRDSPLHF TGTGCCAGCTCAGTACGGGACAGGGATTCACCCCTCCACTTT
TRBD2 17 TRBJ2-3 TRBV7-2 few CASSRWIAGATKDTQYF TGTGCCAGCAGCCGCTGGATAGCGGGAGCGACTAAAGATACGCAGTATTTT
- 14 TRBJ1-5 TRBV10-3 many CAISEGTIPQPQHF TGTGCCATCAGTGAGGGCACAATCCCCCAGCCCCAGCATTTT
- 13 TRBJ1-4 TRBV29-1 - CSVRRATNEKLFF TGCAGCGTCCGGCGAGCAACTAATGAAAAACTGTTTTTT
- 15 TRBJ1-1 TRBV20-1 - CSARVLQGQNTEAFF TGCAGTGCTAGGGTACTTCAGGGGCAGAACACTGAAGCTTTCTTT
- 15 TRBJ2-7 TRBV12-3/TRBV12-4 few CASSLNPPRSYEQYF TGTGCCAGCAGTTTAAATCCTCCTCGCTCCTACGAGCAGTACTTC
TRBD1 16 TRBJ2-2 TRBV15 many CATSRLTGPNTGELFF TGTGCCACCAGCAGGTTGACAGGGCCTAACACCGGGGAGCTGTTTTTT
- 15 TRBJ2-7 TRBV3-1 - CACSQEAGSAYEQYF TGTGCCTGCTCCCAAGAGGCAGGTAGCGCCTACGAGCAGTACTTC
TRBD2 17 TRBJ2-1 TRBV20-1 - CSARGLTSGGGYNEQFF TGCAGCGCTAGAGGTTTGACTAGCGGGGGGGGTTACAATGAGCAGTTCTTC
TRBD2 14 TRBJ2-3 TRBV2 few CASSPVTSGDTQYF TGTGCCAGCAGTCCCGTTACTAGCGGCGATACGCAGTATTTT
- 14 TRBJ2-7 TRBV12-3/TRBV12-4 - CASSPTGAGYEQYF TGTGCCAGCAGTCCGACAGGTGCGGGGTACGAGCAGTACTTC
- 13 TRBJ2-7 TRBV10-3 few CATSGTATYEQYF TGTGCCACCTCCGGGACTGCGACCTACGAGCAGTACTTC
- 12 TRBJ1-1 TRBV20-1 - CSATLGNTEAFF TGCAGTGCTACTCTTGGGAACACTGAAGCTTTCTTT
- 13 TRBJ2-7 TRBV7-7 - CASSLGPLDEQYF TGTGCCAGCAGCTTAGGGCCACTTGACGAGCAGTACTTC
TRBD1 14 TRBJ2-5 TRBV5-1 - CASSGGQLLETQYF TGCGCCAGCAGCGGGGGACAGCTGCTCGAGACCCAGTACTTC
TRBD1 16 TRBJ1-4 TRBV3-1 - CASRGQGTATNEKLFF TGTGCCAGCAGGGGACAGGGGACTGCAACTAATGAAAAACTGTTTTTT
- 13 TRBJ2-1 TRBV15 few CATSRELNNEQFF TGTGCCACCAGCAGAGAACTTAACAATGAGCAGTTCTTC
TRBD2 14 TRBJ2-7 TRBV28 few CASSFLTGGYEQYF TGTGCCAGCAGTTTTCTAACGGGAGGCTACGAGCAGTACTTC
- 15 TRBJ1-1 TRBV6-1 few CASTLRDPPLSEAFF TGTGCCAGCACTCTAAGGGACCCCCCACTTAGTGAAGCTTTCTTT
TRBD1 13 TRBJ1-1 TRBV12-3/TRBV12-4 - CASSLGTGGRAFF TGTGCCAGCAGTCTCGGGACAGGGGGCCGTGCTTTCTTT